The 26 T cell receptor beta chains listed next were all sequenced from one sample in a study of blood T cells in healthy people across ages (dated by TCRdb to 2015 to 2017). The library was prepared using 5' RACE. TCRdb records Illumina HiSeq 2500 as the sequencer. A second PCR of roughly 7 to 11 cycles was run with a J-beta primer mix and a sample-barcoded 5' primer. The raw public reads went through TCRdb reprocessing: fastp at Q25, MiXCR clone calling, in-frame beta chains kept. Rows are combined by CDR3 protein, so each entry shows the most common genes and DNA. This sample gives hundreds of thousands of distinct CDR3 sequences in total; about 47% of them show up just once. Clones ranked in the top ten supply about a sixth of the sample. The sample was blood. The source is an older man in good health.

This clonotype was observed at least ten times. J is TRBJ1-2 and V is TRBV12-3 or TRBV12-4, with 7 bases aligning to TRBD1. The CDR3 is 14 amino acids. Trimming at V came to 5 bases and at J to 1 base, leaving 4 bases not matched to a gene. The CDR3 region is CASSPGQYNYGYTF. The CDR3 DNA follows: TGTGCCAGCAGTCCGGGACAGTATAACTATGGCTACACCTTC.

This clonotype was found a few times. A much more abundant neighbour one base away suggests this may be a read error. The rearrangement links TRBV5-1 to TRBJ2-5; 12 nucleotides agree with TRBD2. V gave up 2 bases and J gave up 11 bases; unmatched junction bases: 13. The CDR3 consists of 16 residues. CDR1 is SGHRS, CDR2 YFSETQ, per germline. In nucleotides, the CDR3 is TGCGCCAGCAGCTTCTGGACTAGCGGGAATGGCGGTGAGCAGTACTTC. As protein: CASSFWTSGNGGEQYF.

The V gene is TRBV29-1, the J gene TRBJ2-1, with D perhaps TRBD1 (6 bases). The CDR3 totals 13 residues. CDR1 is SQVTM and CDR2 is ANQGSEA in the germline V gene. V lost 6 bases to trimming and J lost 1 base, with 10 bases between them. The CDR3 is CSVGAGSYNEQFF. Here the CDR3 DNA reads TGCAGCGTGGGGGCCGGGTCCTACAATGAGCAGTTCTTC.

This clonotype was counted many times. V usage is TRBV20-1 and J usage is TRBJ2-1; TRBD2 aligns across 12 bases. Trimming took 6 bases from V and 7 from J; bases not matched to a gene: 10. The CDR3 extends over 15 amino acids. The germline V gene has CDR1 DFQATT and CDR2 SNEGSKA (reference sequence). The chain's CDR3 is CSAEGLAGTRNEQFF. The CDR3 DNA sequence: TGCAGTGCAGAGGGACTAGCGGGCACCCGAAATGAGCAGTTCTTC.

This clonotype was detected only a few times. Since a much larger clone is just one base distant, this may be a read error. The rearrangement joins TRBV7-2 to TRBJ1-2; 9 nucleotides agree with TRBD1. The germline gives CDR1 SGHTA, CDR2 FQGNSA. The CDR3 runs 13 residues. The CDR3 coding sequence is TGTGCCAACTCGGGACAGGGAATCGATGGCTGCACCTTC. Translated: CANSGQGIDGCTF.

The V call is TRBV4-3, the J call TRBJ2-1; D is unclear. The germline gives CDR1 LGHNA, CDR2 YSLEER. The CDR3 length is 14 residues. V shed 7 bases and J shed 6 bases, with 16 bases lying between them. CDR3 loop: CASNPDFDTNEQFF. DNA for the CDR3: TGCGCCAGCAACCCAGATTTCGATACCAATGAGCAGTTCTTC.

This chain joins TRBV29-1 and TRBJ2-3; 7 nucleotides match TRBD2. The CDR3 sequence is 14 residues long. Germline V gene lookup returns CDR1 SQVTM and CDR2 ANQGSEA. Germline trimming cut 3 bases from V and 4 bases from J; bases unmatched to any gene: 7. In DNA form, the CDR3 reads TGCAGCGTTGAGGGTGGGGCGGGGGCAGATACGCAGTATTTT. This encodes CSVEGGAGADTQYF.

The V gene is TRBV4-1, the J gene TRBJ2-3, with 8 bases fitting TRBD2. This CDR3 spans 15 amino acids. Unmatched junction bases numbered 11, after V lost 4 bases and J lost 8 bases. Germline CDR1 and CDR2: MGHRA and YSYEKL. The CDR3 region is CASSLTAGVKGTQYF. CDR3 nucleotides: TGCGCCAGCAGCCTGACAGCGGGAGTAAAGGGTACGCAGTATTTT.

This clonotype was seen once. The V and J genes are TRBV6-1 and TRBJ1-3; D is uncertain. CDR1 and CDR2 (germline): MNHNS, SASEGT. V was pared by 6 bases and J by 0 bases, with 18 bases between. The CDR3 is made up of 17 amino acids. CDR3 DNA: TGTGCCAGCAGAGAAAGGACCTCGGCAAGCTCTGGAAACACCATATATTTT. This codes for CASRERTSASSGNTIYF.

This rearrangement joins TRBV9 to TRBJ2-5, with D uncertain. Germline CDR1 and CDR2: SGDLS and YYNGEE. CDR3 length equals 14 residues. V lost 3 bases, J lost 11 bases, and 20 bases lay in between. The CDR3 loop reads CASSAMDLGNEQYF. The DNA for the CDR3 is TGTGCCAGCAGCGCCATGGATCTGGGCAATGAGCAGTACTTC.

This chain joins TRBV2 and TRBJ1-2, with TRBD1 matching over 9 bases. Per the germline V gene, CDR1 is SNHLY and CDR2 is FYNNEI. The V and J ends lost 7 bases and 5 bases, in that order; junction bases with no gene match: 5. The CDR3 runs to 13 residues. The CDR3 bases are TGTGCCAGCACTCCAGGACAGGGGTATGGCTACACCTTC. It specifies CASTPGQGYGYTF.

CDR3 residues: CASSLVGGKNIQYF. The CDR3, as DNA: TGTGCCAGCAGTTTGGTGGGCGGGAAAAACATTCAGTACTTC. This chain links TRBV12-3 or TRBV12-4 with TRBJ2-5, with D perhaps matching TRBD2 (5 bases). The tail of the sequence fits TRBJ2-4 better, so the J call may be wrong. The CDR3 length is 14 residues.

V gene TRBV12-5 combines with J gene TRBJ2-7; 7 positions match TRBD2. Per germline, CDR1 LGHNT and CDR2 FRNRAP. After removal of 7 bases from V and 5 bases from J, the junction contained 20 bases not matched to a gene. The CDR3 runs to 17 residues. The CDR3 DNA reads TGTGCTAGTGCTCGTTGGGAGGGGCCGGTTGCACCGGACGAGCAGTACTTC. Translation gives CASARWEGPVAPDEQYF.

A note on this clonotype: The junction departs from germline at one end; a sequencing error may be responsible. This chain uses TRBV3-1 with TRBJ2-5; D not certain. The CDR3 is made up of 15 amino acids. Germline-derived CDR1 and CDR2 are LGHDT and YNNKEL (reference sequence). The CDR3 protein is CASSQDRGRHETQYF. CDR3 DNA sequence: TGTGCCAGCAGTCAAGATCGCGGCAGACACGAGACCCAGTACTTC.

The J gene is TRBJ2-3, the V gene TRBV20-1; the D gene is possibly TRBD2 (6 bases). The CDR3 contains 17 residues. Per the germline V gene, CDR1 is DFQATT and CDR2 is SNEGSKA (reference sequence). Trimming cost V 3 bases and J 3 bases, with 22 bases left between them. CDR3 coding DNA: TGCAGTGCTAGTGGGGGGTCGGGGAACGCAAGGACAGATACGCAGTATTTT. Residues: CSASGGSGNARTDTQYF.

The V and J genes are TRBV7-2 and TRBJ2-5; tentative D call: TRBD1 (6 bases). The CDR3 is made up of 14 amino acids. V lost 2 bases and J lost 2, with 9 bases in between. In germline, CDR1 is SGHTA, CDR2 FQGNSA. The CDR3 nucleotides are TGTGCCAGCAGCTTATTGGGACAACAAGAGACCCAGTACTTC. It specifies CASSLLGQQETQYF.

With respect to this clonotype: One junction end does not reproduce the germline sequence, and a read error may be involved. This chain joins TRBV5-1 and TRBJ2-1; TRBD2 aligns across 7 bases. CDR1 is SGHRS, CDR2 YFSETQ, per germline. CDR3 length: 12 amino acids. The CDR3 bases are TGCGCCGGCAGCTTGGGGGGGTCCGAGCAGTTCTTC. It yields the protein CAGSLGGSEQFF.

This clonotype occurred a few times. This chain links TRBV28 with TRBJ2-3; 13 bases line up with TRBD2. V was pared by 6 bases and J by 2 bases, with 11 bases of the junction left unmatched. CDR1 and CDR2 from the germline V gene are MDHEN and SYDVKM. The CDR3 is 18 residues long. CDR3 nucleotide sequence: TGTGCCAGCAGCTTGGTGACTAGCGGGAGGCTTAACACAGATACGCAGTATTTT. This codes for CASSLVTSGRLNTDTQYF. The complete variable domain, with remaining parts taken from reference TRBV28 and TRBJ2-3, reads DVKVTQSSRYLVKRTGEKVFLECVQDMDHENMFWYRQDPGLGLRLIYFSYDVKMKEKGDIPEGYSVSREKKERFSLILESASTNQTSMYLCASSLVTSGRLNTDTQYFGPGTRLTVL.

This chain connects TRBV6-2 or TRBV6-3 to TRBJ2-6; the D gene is possibly TRBD1 (6 bases). The germline gives CDR1 MNHEY, CDR2 SVGEGT. Between the trimmed V and J ends, which lost 5 bases and 1 base, there was a span of 9 bases. The CDR3 is 15 residues long. The CDR3 region is CASSKTGSGANVLTF. CDR3 coding DNA: TGTGCCAGCAGTAAAACAGGGTCTGGGGCCAACGTCCTGACTTTC.

V is TRBV6-2 or TRBV6-3 and J is TRBJ2-2; TRBD2 matches 9 bases. From germline, CDR1 is MNHEY and CDR2 SVGEGT. The CDR3 extends over 16 amino acids. The V and J ends lost 2 bases and 2 bases, in that order; junction bases with no gene match: 3. The CDR3 region is CASSYGGLANTGELFF. The DNA for the CDR3 is TGTGCCAGCAGTTACGGGGGACTAGCCAACACCGGGGAGCTGTTTTTT.

This sequence joins TRBV29-1 and TRBJ2-1, with no clear D. Judging by the DNA end, TRBJ2-7 fits better; the J call may be wrong. Germline V CDR1 and CDR2: SQVTM, ANQGSEA. The CDR3 runs to 16 residues. The CDR3 is CSVSISSTYSYNEQYF. The DNA for the CDR3 is TGCAGCGTGTCAATTTCGTCTACATACTCCTACAATGAGCAGTACTTC.

Comments on this clonotype: Sequence at one end of the junction differs from germline and may be a read error. The chain joins TRBV4-3 to TRBJ1-6, with TRBD1 identical over 10 bases. Germline lookup yields CDR1 LGHNA and CDR2 YSLEER. This CDR3 contains 18 residues. CDR3 coding DNA: TGCGCCAGCAGCCAAGTATGGGACAGGGGATTGACTAATACACCCCTCCACTTT. Translating it yields CASSQVWDRGLTNTPLHF.

The table lists this clonotype with many counts. The chain carries TRBV20-1 and TRBJ2-7, with D maybe TRBD1 (6 bases). The CDR3 has 15 amino acids. The V gene lost 3 bases and the J gene lost 2 bases, with 17 bases spanning the gap. Germline V gene sequence: CDR1 DFQATT, CDR2 SNEGSKA (reference sequence). This CDR3 reads CSASAGTTYTYEQYF. CDR3 DNA: TGCAGTGCTAGTGCTGGGACAACGTATACCTACGAGCAGTACTTC.

The J gene is TRBJ2-1, the V gene TRBV29-1; D gene uncertain. Germline loops: CDR1 SQVTM, CDR2 ANQGSEA. Trimming shortened V by 3 bases and J by 7 bases, and 10 bases separated the two germline ends. This CDR3 has 12 amino acids. CDR3 residues: CSVDWPSNEQFF. The CDR3 region has the DNA TGCAGCGTTGACTGGCCATCGAATGAGCAGTTCTTC.

The chain recombines TRBV5-5 with TRBJ2-3, with D unclear. CDR3 size: 14 residues. V dropped 0 bases and J dropped 0 bases, with 5 bases sitting between them. Germline V CDR1 and CDR2: SGHKS, YYEKEE (reference sequence). This CDR3 reads CASSLEQSTDTQYF. The CDR3 DNA reads TGTGCCAGCAGCTTGGAGCAAAGCACAGATACGCAGTATTTT.

The sample holds a few counts of this clonotype. The V call is TRBV20-1, the J call TRBJ2-1; D unclear. This CDR3 spans 13 amino acids. The germline V gene encodes CDR1 DFQATT and CDR2 SNEGSKA (reference sequence). V was cut by 6 bases and J by 12 bases, with 21 bases left in between. CDR3 bases: TGCAGTGCCAACCCGTTGGAAGGTTTAGGGCAGTTCTTC. Its translation is CSANPLEGLGQFF.